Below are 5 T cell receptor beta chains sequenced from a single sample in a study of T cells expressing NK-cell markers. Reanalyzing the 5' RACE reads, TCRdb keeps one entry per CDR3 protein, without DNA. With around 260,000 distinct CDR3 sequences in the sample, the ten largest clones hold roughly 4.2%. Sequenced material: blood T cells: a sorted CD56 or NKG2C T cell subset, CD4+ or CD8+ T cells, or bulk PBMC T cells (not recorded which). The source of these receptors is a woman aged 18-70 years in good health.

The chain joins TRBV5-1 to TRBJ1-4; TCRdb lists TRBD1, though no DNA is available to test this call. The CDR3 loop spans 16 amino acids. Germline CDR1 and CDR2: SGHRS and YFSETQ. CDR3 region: CASSPGQGSTNEKLFF. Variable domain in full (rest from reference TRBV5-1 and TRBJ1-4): KAGVTQTPRYLIKTRGQQVTLSCSPISGHRSVSWYQQTPGQGLQFLFEYFSETQRNKGNFPGRFSGRQFSNSRSEMNVSTLELGDSALYLCASSPGQGSTNEKLFFGSGTQLSVL.

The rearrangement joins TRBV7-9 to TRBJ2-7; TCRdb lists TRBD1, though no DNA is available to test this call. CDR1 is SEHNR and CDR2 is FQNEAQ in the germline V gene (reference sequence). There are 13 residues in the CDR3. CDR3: CASSLGTVYEQYF.

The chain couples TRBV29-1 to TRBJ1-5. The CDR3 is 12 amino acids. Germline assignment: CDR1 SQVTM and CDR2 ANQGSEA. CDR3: CSTRESNQPQHF.

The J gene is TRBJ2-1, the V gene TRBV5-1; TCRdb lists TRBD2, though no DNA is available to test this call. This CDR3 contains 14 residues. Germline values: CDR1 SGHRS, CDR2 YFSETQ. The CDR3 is CASSLSYPPWEQFF.

CDR3 sequence reads: CASSYYRASTDTQYF. The V gene is TRBV11-2, the J gene TRBJ2-3; the TCRdb call, TRBD1, lacks DNA for checking. The germline CDR1 and CDR2 sequences are SGHAT and FQNNGV. The CDR3 sequence is 15 residues long. The full variable domain, its missing parts supplied by reference TRBV11-2 and TRBJ2-3, is EAGVAQSPRYKIIEKRQSVAFWCNPISGHATLYWYQQILGQGPKLLIQFQNNGVVDDSQLPKDRFSAERLKGVDSTLKIQPAKLEDSAVYLCASSYYRASTDTQYFGPGTRLTVL.